A single sample gave rise to the 21 T cell receptor beta chains below, sequenced in a study of OX40 agonist ivuxolimab in advanced cancers. Libraries were constructed by the immunoSEQ multiplex PCR assay. TCRdb obtained this table from immuneACCESS and retained in-frame rearrangements with V and J assigned. These tables miss some clones; where compared with another copy, unresolved V genes account for less than half of the shortfall, and the remainder is unexplained. This sample is represented by 150,000 to 180,000 clones; roughly 92% of them were singletons. The biggest ten clones account for under 0.4% of the sample. This specimen consisted of CD4+ or CD8+ T cells sorted from blood, obtained in a trial of the OX40 agonist ivuxolimab. Receptors originate from an adult with an advanced solid tumor such as melanoma, head and neck, liver or kidney cancer.

This chain links TRBV19 with TRBJ2-7; 8 bases align to TRBD2. CDR3 length equals 15 residues. The germline V gene has CDR1 LNHDA and CDR2 SQIVND (reference sequence). Losses at the gene ends were 3 bases for V and 3 bases for J; bases not matched to a gene: 7. The CDR3 DNA follows: TGTGCCAGTAGTATGGCCCTAGCGGGTATCTACGAGCAGTACTTC. As protein: CASSMALAGIYEQYF. Full variable domain (rest looked up from reference TRBV19 and TRBJ2-7): DGGITQSPKYLFRKEGQNVTLSCEQNLNHDAMYWYRQDPGQGLRLIYYSQIVNDFQKGDIAEGYSVSREKKESFPLTVTSAQKNPTAFYLCASSMALAGIYEQYFGPGTRLTVT.

DNA of the CDR3: TGTGCCAGCAGCTTGGCCCTGACAGGTGGGGGCTACACCTTC. Amino acids: CASSLALTGGGYTF. The rearrangement uses TRBV5-4 and TRBJ1-2, with a tentative D call TRBD1 (6 bases). Germline V lookup: CDR1 SGHNT, CDR2 YYREEE (reference sequence). CDR3 size: 14 residues. V was cut by 0 bases and J by 8 bases, with 14 bases left in between.

The V gene is TRBV9, the J gene TRBJ2-3, with TRBD2 matching over 7 bases. Germline CDR1 and CDR2: SGDLS and YYNGEE. The ends lost 1 base at V and 4 bases at J; junction bases unmatched: 6. The length of the CDR3 is 15 residues. The CDR3 sequence is CASSVWGREADTQYF. For the CDR3, the DNA is TGTGCCAGCAGCGTATGGGGGAGGGAGGCAGATACGCAGTATTTT.

V is TRBV11-3 and J is TRBJ2-5, with 11 positions matching TRBD1. Trimming cost V 3 bases and J 5 bases; bases outside gene matches: 2. The CDR3 runs 14 residues. Germline V lookup: CDR1 SGHNT, CDR2 YENEEA. In DNA form, the CDR3 reads TGTGCCAGCAGCTTTGGACAGGGGGCTGAGACCCAGTACTTC. Encoded protein: CASSFGQGAETQYF.

A few counts support this clone. The DNA of the CDR3 is TGTGCCAGCAGGACAGGACAGGGACAACAGGGCTATGGCTACACCTTC. This translates into CASRTGQGQQGYGYTF. The chain joins TRBV28 to TRBJ1-2, with 8 bases matching TRBD1. Germline V gene lookup returns CDR1 MDHEN and CDR2 SYDVKM. The CDR3 runs to 16 residues. J lost 4 bases, V lost 6 bases, and 13 bases had no gene match.

V is TRBV10-2 and J is TRBJ2-2, with 9 positions matching TRBD1. Germline V lookup: CDR1 WSHSY, CDR2 SAAADI. The trim removed 6 bases at V and 8 bases at J, leaving 7 bases unmatched. The CDR3 has 14 residues. The CDR3 is CASRRDRAGGELFF. The CDR3 nucleotides read TGCGCCAGCAGGAGGGACAGGGCTGGTGGGGAGCTGTTTTTT.

This rearrangement joins TRBV11-2 to TRBJ2-7, with no clear D. Looked up from germline, CDR1 is SGHAT and CDR2 is FQNNGV. Trimming cost V 3 bases and J 0 bases, with 12 bases left between them. CDR3 length: 15 amino acids. The CDR3 DNA is TGTGCCAGCAGCTTTCCCGCCGGGTCCTCCTACGAGCAGTACTTC. Its protein product is CASSFPAGSSYEQYF.

The CDR3 region has the DNA TGTGCCAGCGGGACAGGGTATAGAGATGAGCAGTTCTTC. Its protein is CASGTGYRDEQFF. The chain links TRBV6-5 to TRBJ2-1, with 9 bases fitting TRBD1. With V trimmed by 8 bases and J by 8 bases, 7 bases remained unmatched. Germline V gene data show CDR1 as MNHEY and CDR2 as SVGAGI. This CDR3 is 13 amino acids long.

The rearrangement joins TRBV7-3 to TRBJ2-3; 8 bases are a match to TRBD2. Germline CDR1 and CDR2: SGHTA and FQGTGA. J lost 6 bases, V lost 2 bases, and 7 bases had no gene match. The CDR3 loop spans 15 amino acids. The CDR3 region has the DNA TGTGCCAGCAGCTTAGGTCTAGCGGGCCGGGATACGCAGTATTTT. Translated: CASSLGLAGRDTQYF.

The chain uses TRBV4-1 and TRBJ1-5; no clear D. This CDR3 spans 17 amino acids. Germline CDR1 reads MGHRA; CDR2 reads YSYEKL. V shed 0 bases and J shed 3 bases, with 15 bases lying between them. CDR3 protein: CASSQDRQDAINQPQHF. The CDR3 nucleotides are TGCGCCAGCAGCCAAGATCGGCAGGACGCAATCAATCAGCCCCAGCATTTT.

V usage is TRBV4-2 and J usage is TRBJ2-6; 16 positions agree with TRBD2. The CDR3 consists of 21 residues. Germline V gene lookup returns CDR1 LGHNA and CDR2 YNFKEQ. V was clipped by 4 bases and J by 0 bases; unmatched bases: 9. For the CDR3, the DNA is TGTGCCAGCAGCCTGTACGGGACTAGCGGGAGGGTCGACTCTGGGGCCAACGTCCTGACTTTC. Amino acids: CASSLYGTSGRVDSGANVLTF.

This clone was found once. This chain connects TRBV5-6 to TRBJ1-1, with D possibly TRBD1 on 6 matching bases. The CDR3 sequence is 12 residues long. Trimming cost V 5 bases and J 5 bases, with 10 bases left between them. CDR1 and CDR2 (germline): SGHDT, YYEEEE. The CDR3 protein is CASRKQGTEAFF. As DNA, the CDR3 is TGTGCCAGCAGGAAACAGGGAACTGAAGCTTTCTTT. The full variable domain, rest sourced from reference TRBV5-6 and TRBJ1-1, is DAGVTQSPTHLIKTRGQQVTLRCSPKSGHDTVSWYQQALGQGPQFIFQYYEEEERQRGNFPDRFSGHQFPNYSSELNVNALLLGDSALYLCASRKQGTEAFFGQGTRLTVV.

The chain joins TRBV7-2 to TRBJ2-5; 11 positions agree with TRBD2. CDR1 and CDR2 (germline): SGHTA, FQGNSA. The CDR3 length is 15 residues. After removal of 5 bases from V and 5 bases from J, the junction contained 7 bases not matched to a gene. As DNA, the CDR3 is TGTGCCAGCAGCCTCCTACTAGCGGGGGTCGAGACCCAGTACTTC. Amino acids: CASSLLLAGVETQYF.

Note on this clone: Other nucleotide sequences in the sample specify the same CDR3. The chain is built from TRBV11-3 and TRBJ1-1; TRBD1 is a possible D gene (5 bases). V was cut by 1 base and J by 3 bases, with 9 bases left in between. Germline assignment: CDR1 SGHNT and CDR2 YENEEA. The CDR3 is made up of 14 amino acids. In nucleotides, the CDR3 is TGTGCCAGCAGCTTAGGGTGGGGGGACACTGAAGCTTTCTTT. This sequence encodes CASSLGWGDTEAFF.

The chain carries TRBV7-3 and TRBJ2-5, with D perhaps TRBD1 (6 bases). Per germline, CDR1 SGHTA and CDR2 FQGTGA. The CDR3 spans 14 residues. V was trimmed by 5 bases and J by 4 bases, leaving 14 bases between them. The CDR3 region is CASSPGVAGETQYF. The CDR3, as DNA: TGTGCCAGCAGCCCAGGGGTAGCAGGAGAGACCCAGTACTTC.

The chain links TRBV4-3 to TRBJ1-2, with unresolved D. CDR3 length: 14 residues. Germline V gene sequence: CDR1 LGHNA, CDR2 YSLEER. V was pared by 0 bases and J by 10 bases, with 15 bases between. The CDR3 loop reads CASSQEGRRQIYTF. CDR3 DNA sequence: TGCGCCAGCAGCCAAGAAGGGCGACGGCAGATCTACACCTTC.

This chain joins TRBV6-5 and TRBJ1-2; D perhaps matches TRBD1 (6 bases). This CDR3 is built from 14 residues. Looked up from germline, CDR1 is MNHEY and CDR2 is SVGAGI. V was trimmed by 0 bases and J by 6 bases, leaving 11 bases between them. The CDR3 protein is CASSYSGQVNGYTF. The CDR3 region has the DNA TGTGCCAGCAGTTACTCGGGACAAGTCAATGGCTACACCTTC.

CDR3 bases: TGTGCCAGCTCACCCGGGACTGCTACCTCCTACGAGCAGTACTTC. Encoded protein: CASSPGTATSYEQYF. This chain uses TRBV18 with TRBJ2-7, with D possibly matching TRBD2 (6 bases). From germline, CDR1 is KGHSH and CDR2 LQKENI. V lost 3 bases, J lost 0 bases, and 12 bases lay in between. The length of the CDR3 is 15 residues.

A single count supports this clone. The chain uses TRBV27 and TRBJ2-1; 11 bases line up with TRBD2. CDR1 MNHEY and CDR2 SMNVEV come from the germline V gene (reference sequence). The ends lost 3 bases at V and 2 bases at J; junction bases unmatched: 12. The CDR3 runs to 19 residues. The CDR3 loop reads CASSFGGLAGGSPYNEQFF. The DNA of the CDR3 is TGTGCCAGCAGTTTTGGAGGTCTAGCGGGGGGCTCTCCCTACAATGAGCAGTTCTTC.

The chain employs TRBV9 and TRBJ1-4, with a weak D call TRBD1 (5 bases). The CDR3 contains 14 residues. Deletions cut 2 bases from V and 4 bases from J, with 9 bases between. Germline CDR1 and CDR2: SGDLS and YYNGEE. CDR3 in amino acids: CASSVPGINEKLFF. CDR3 DNA sequence: TGTGCCAGCAGCGTTCCAGGGATTAATGAAAAACTGTTTTTT.

The chain recombines TRBV7-2 with TRBJ2-7; TRBD2 matches 8 bases. Losses at the gene ends were 5 bases for V and 2 bases for J; bases not matched to a gene: 11. The CDR3 totals 16 residues. Germline V gene lookup returns CDR1 SGHTA and CDR2 FQGNSA. CDR3 DNA: TGTGCCAGCAGCGGCCCAGAGCGGGGGACAACCTACGAGCAGTACTTC. Translation: CASSGPERGTTYEQYF.